These T cell receptor beta chains were read from a single sample in a study of T cells in Graves' hyperthyroidism and ophthalmopathy. TCRdb processed the multiplex PCR reads anew with MiXCR; each CDR3 protein has one entry. The profile shows around 200,000 distinct CDR3 sequences, approximately 15% of them singletons. The sample consisted of blood. The source of these receptors is a woman in her forties or fifties with Graves' hyperthyroidism. The conserved cysteine and the conserved F or W are not part of the CDR3 here. The listing skips clone size in some rows; elsewhere it reads once, few, many or a size class.

j_call clone_size v_call cdr3_aa
TRBJ2-3 many TRBV7-2 ASSLTGDRVRADTQY
TRBJ2-2 many TRBV6-2/TRBV6-3 ASRQTLGGPPAGELF
TRBJ2-5 many TRBV6-1 ASRPTTGKGETQY
TRBJ2-4 many TRBV28 ASRPSGVKNIQY
TRBJ2-2 many TRBV7-3 ASSLTPRDTGELF
TRBJ1-1 few TRBV20-1 SARVGAVDTEAF
TRBJ2-7 many TRBV29-1 SVGTGAYEQY
TRBJ1-5 few TRBV19 ASREVNGNQPQH
TRBJ2-1 many TRBV4-1 ASSPSTRSYNEQF
TRBJ1-2 many TRBV15 ATSRGRAGGYT
TRBJ2-3 many TRBV7-9 ASTFPDRGIDTQY
TRBJ1-3 many TRBV25-1 ASSEWGRNSGNTIY
TRBJ2-3 many TRBV25-1 ASGGKDPGQGTDTQY
TRBJ2-2 many TRBV12-3/TRBV12-4 ASSPSGQRPGTGELF
TRBJ1-5 many TRBV3-1 ASSDTGRNNQPQH
TRBJ2-5 - TRBV7-3 ASSLGRGSVETQY
TRBJ1-5 many TRBV28 ASSSPSGYNQPQH
TRBJ2-2 - TRBV3-1 ASSPRTASTGELF
TRBJ1-4 many TRBV28 ASTPTTDSLGSGKLF
TRBJ2-6 many TRBV7-9 ASSPYPPGGANVLT
TRBJ1-4 - TRBV12-3/TRBV12-4 ASSYSQGASEKLF